The rows below give T cell receptor beta chains drawn from one sample of a study of beta chain features in type 1 diabetes. Clones were sequenced by immunoSEQ multiplex PCR, and TCRdb holds only the in-frame ones, with some missing. Seen here are 300,000 to 350,000 clones, 15% to 20% observed once, and the top ten hold 0.044%. Sequenced input: naive CD4+ T cells from blood. The receptors here all came from a woman younger than 30 in good health. CDR3s include the opening cysteine and the closing phenylalanine or tryptophan. The D gene is left open where the match is weak. Clone size is stated in some rows and not others, as once, few, many or a class when expanded.

j_gene	v_gene	abundance	d_gene	CDR3aa	CDR3nt
TRBJ2-5	TRBV5-1	-	TRBD2	CASSLSGGEETQYF	TGCGCCAGCAGCTTGAGCGGGGGGGAAGAGACCCAGTACTTC
TRBJ2-5	TRBV10-3	few	TRBD1	CATSGGDRDGETQYF	TGTGCCACCTCAGGGGGGGACAGGGATGGGGAGACCCAGTACTTC
TRBJ2-7	TRBV4-3	few	-	CASSQGASYEQYF	TGCGCCAGCAGCCAAGGGGCATCCTACGAGCAGTACTTC
TRBJ2-3	TRBV11-2	few	TRBD2	CASSPRGGGANTQYF	TGTGCCAGCAGCCCGAGGGGCGGGGGGGCAAATACGCAGTATTTT
TRBJ2-5	TRBV11-2	-	TRBD2	CASSGTSGEETQYF	TGTGCCAGCAGCGGGACTAGCGGGGAGGAGACCCAGTACTTC
TRBJ2-7	TRBV6-1	-	TRBD2	CASSDPGLAGVSYEQYF	TGTGCCAGCAGTGACCCGGGACTAGCGGGGGTCTCCTACGAGCAGTACTTC
TRBJ2-1	TRBV30	few	-	CAWSVRGAQFF	TGTGCCTGGAGTGTCAGAGGAGCTCAGTTCTTC
TRBJ2-5	TRBV5-5	few	-	CASSPGLSQETQYF	TGTGCCAGCAGCCCCGGACTATCCCAAGAGACCCAGTACTTC
TRBJ2-1	TRBV29-1	few	-	CSFRTPHLSYNEQFF	TGCAGCTTCAGGACTCCACACCTCTCCTACAATGAGCAGTTCTTC
TRBJ1-5	TRBV5-1	-	-	CASSLDQGLGQPQHF	TGCGCCAGCAGCTTGGATCAGGGTTTGGGACAGCCCCAGCATTTT
TRBJ1-2	TRBV29-1	-	-	CSVVAGWGGRSGYTF	TGCAGCGTTGTGGCGGGTTGGGGGGGGCGGAGTGGCTACACCTTC
TRBJ2-7	TRBV6-6	-	TRBD1	CASSLDRAYEQYF	TGTGCCAGCAGCCTCGACAGGGCGTACGAGCAGTACTTC
TRBJ1-2	TRBV5-1	-	TRBD1	CASSLARTGGAYGYTF	TGCGCCAGCAGCTTGGCTCGGACAGGGGGGGCCTATGGCTACACCTTC
TRBJ1-2	TRBV9	-	-	CASSAHSDGGYTF	TGTGCCAGCAGCGCTCATTCAGATGGTGGCTACACCTTC
TRBJ1-1	TRBV29-1	few	TRBD1	CSVNRQGGTEAFF	TGCAGCGTTAACAGACAGGGGGGCACTGAAGCTTTCTTT
TRBJ1-2	TRBV6-5	-	TRBD1	CASSFDRDYGYTF	TGTGCCAGCAGTTTTGACAGGGACTATGGCTACACCTTC
TRBJ1-5	TRBV10-3	-	-	CAISGAQSGQPQHF	TGTGCCATCAGTGGGGCCCAATCCGGTCAGCCCCAGCATTTT
TRBJ2-7	TRBV7-9	few	TRBD2	CASSSPGASGNEQYF	TGTGCCAGCAGCTCACCCGGAGCTAGCGGGAACGAGCAGTACTTC
TRBJ2-5	TRBV20-1	few	-	CSVHKETQYF	TGCAGTGTCCACAAAGAGACCCAGTACTTC
TRBJ2-5	TRBV5-1	-	TRBD2	CASSSGTSGGGVQETQYF	TGCGCCAGCAGCTCCGGGACTAGCGGTGGAGGGGTACAAGAGACCCAGTACTTC
TRBJ2-1	TRBV9	few	TRBD2	CASSVVSGRVNEQFF	TGTGCCAGCAGCGTAGTGAGCGGGAGGGTAAATGAGCAGTTCTTC
TRBJ2-7	TRBV11-2	few	TRBD2	CASSWIAGPYEQYF	TGTGCCAGCAGCTGGATAGCGGGTCCCTACGAGCAGTACTTC
TRBJ2-7	TRBV5-1	-	-	CASSFISGGDYEQYF	TGCGCCAGCAGCTTCATCAGTGGAGGGGACTACGAGCAGTACTTC
TRBJ1-2	TRBV15	few	TRBD1	CATSRSLLDRALYGYTF	TGTGCCACCAGCAGAAGCCTCCTCGACAGGGCCCTCTATGGCTACACCTTC
TRBJ2-4	TRBV30	few	TRBD2	CAFRRLPGGETRNIQYF	TGTGCCTTTAGGCGACTTCCCGGGGGGGAGACGCGGAACATTCAGTACTTC
TRBJ1-2	TRBV10-3	once	-	CAISVGLYGYTF	TGTGCCATCAGTGTGGGCCTCTATGGCTACACCTTC
TRBJ2-3	TRBV18	-	-	CASSPQQGPDTQYF	TGTGCCAGCTCACCACAACAGGGACCAGATACGCAGTATTTT
TRBJ2-7	TRBV28	few	TRBD1	CASSFGGQGTYEQYF	TGTGCCAGCAGTTTTGGTGGACAGGGGACCTACGAGCAGTACTTC
TRBJ2-7	TRBV9	few	-	CASSRAQGTYEQYF	TGTGCCAGCAGCCGGGCCCAGGGAACCTACGAGCAGTACTTC
TRBJ2-2	TRBV12-5	few	TRBD1	CASGSGTGDTGELFF	TGTGCTAGTGGTTCCGGGACAGGGGACACCGGGGAGCTGTTTTTT
TRBJ1-1	TRBV5-1	few	-	CASSPDSRTWTEAFF	TGCGCCAGCAGCCCAGACAGCCGAACATGGACTGAAGCTTTCTTT
TRBJ2-3	TRBV2	-	-	CASSPDTSWQYF	TGTGCCAGCAGTCCAGATACCAGTTGGCAGTATTTT
TRBJ2-3	TRBV25-1	-	-	CASSARAGWSDTQYF	TGTGCCAGCAGTGCTCGGGCAGGGTGGTCTGATACGCAGTATTTT
TRBJ2-7	TRBV5-1	-	TRBD2	CASSSQESGGYEQYF	TGCGCCAGCAGCTCCCAGGAAAGCGGGGGCTACGAGCAGTACTTC
TRBJ2-3	TRBV7-3	-	-	CASRRGPLDTQYF	TGTGCCAGCAGAAGGGGTCCTTTGGATACGCAGTATTTT
TRBJ2-2	TRBV18	few	-	CASSQRSPTNTGELFF	TGTGCCAGCTCACAGAGGTCCCCAACGAACACCGGGGAGCTGTTTTTT
TRBJ2-3	TRBV9	-	-	CASSRQAITDTQYF	TGTGCCAGCAGTAGACAGGCCATAACAGATACGCAGTATTTT
TRBJ2-6	TRBV4-2	-	-	CASSPGRGSGANVLTF	TGTGCCAGCAGCCCCGGCCGGGGCTCTGGGGCCAACGTCCTGACTTTC
TRBJ1-5	TRBV11-2	-	-	CASSLDRANPQHF	TGTGCCAGCAGCTTAGACAGGGCAAATCCCCAGCATTTT
TRBJ1-4	TRBV7-9	-	-	CASSLGSGEKLFF	TGTGCCAGCAGCTTAGGGTCCGGTGAAAAACTGTTTTTT
TRBJ2-1	TRBV11-2	-	TRBD1	CASSLYQGAGEQFF	TGTGCCAGCAGCTTATACCAGGGGGCCGGTGAGCAGTTCTTC
TRBJ1-1	TRBV18	-	TRBD1	CASSPYKGANTEAFF	TGTGCCAGCTCACCATATAAGGGGGCGAACACTGAAGCTTTCTTT
TRBJ2-7	TRBV7-2	-	TRBD1	CASSFDRGKWYEQYF	TGTGCCAGCAGCTTCGACAGGGGAAAGTGGTACGAGCAGTACTTC
TRBJ2-5	TRBV30	few	TRBD1	CAWNSGTAKETQYF	TGTGCCTGGAATTCCGGGACAGCTAAAGAGACCCAGTACTTC
TRBJ2-6	TRBV19	-	-	CASSIPQGLGANVLTF	TGTGCCAGTAGTATCCCACAGGGTTTGGGGGCCAACGTCCTGACTTTC
TRBJ1-4	TRBV4-1	-	-	CASSQVTNEKLFF	TGCGCCAGCAGCCAAGTCACAAATGAAAAACTGTTTTTT
TRBJ2-3	TRBV5-1	few	-	CASSLSWQTDTQYF	TGCGCCAGCAGCTTGTCTTGGCAAACAGATACGCAGTATTTT
TRBJ2-3	TRBV7-2	-	-	CASSLRRARADTQYF	TGTGCCAGCAGCCTAAGAAGGGCGAGGGCAGATACGCAGTATTTT
TRBJ2-3	TRBV19	few	TRBD2	CASSIRASGSSDTQYF	TGTGCCAGTAGTATTCGGGCTAGCGGGAGTTCAGATACGCAGTATTTT
TRBJ2-6	TRBV29-1	-	-	CSVAGRSSGANVLTF	TGCAGCGTCGCGGGACGCAGCTCTGGGGCCAACGTCCTGACTTTC
TRBJ2-3	TRBV30	-	-	CAWAVGPTQYF	TGTGCCTGGGCGGTAGGCCCAACGCAGTATTTT
TRBJ2-7	TRBV5-1	-	-	CASSLTGTSYEQYF	TGCGCCAGCAGCTTAACAGGTACCTCCTACGAGCAGTACTTC
TRBJ1-5	TRBV5-1	-	-	CASSLASDQPQHF	TGCGCCAGCAGCTTGGCCTCCGATCAGCCCCAGCATTTT